A selection of T cell receptor beta chains follows, all from one sample in a study of T-cell memory formation after mild COVID-19. Via MiXCR, TCRdb re-called the 5' RACE reads, giving one row per CDR3 protein. This table holds 300,000 to 350,000 distinct CDR3 sequences, roughly an eighth found once. Sequenced sample: PBMCs or a T cell subset sorted from them (not recorded which). These receptors were taken from a man aged 18 to 29 who had mild COVID-19 (a few samples of this study predate the infection). Cell type and time point are not known. The CDR3 runs from the conserved cysteine through the conserved F or W. Each record gives: J gene, V gene, clone size, D gene, CDR3 DNA, CDR3 protein. D genes are given only for firm matches. The size of a clone is reported for some rows only, either as once, few or many, or as a class for expanded clones.

j_call: TRBJ2-3; v_call: TRBV5-1; clone_size: few; d_call: TRBD2; cdr3_nt: TGCGCCAGCAGCAATTCCGGGACTAGCGGCTCTGATACGCAGTATTTT; cdr3_aa: CASSNSGTSGSDTQYF
j_call: TRBJ2-1; v_call: TRBV4-1; clone_size: few; d_call: -; cdr3_nt: TGCGCCAGCAGCCTGGGCAGAGGGGATTGGGGCAATGAGCAGTTCTTC; cdr3_aa: CASSLGRGDWGNEQFF
j_call: TRBJ1-6; v_call: TRBV7-6; clone_size: -; d_call: -; cdr3_nt: TGTGCCAGCAGTTCACAGGGAACTCGTTCACCCCTCCACTTT; cdr3_aa: CASSSQGTRSPLHF
j_call: TRBJ1-6; v_call: TRBV20-1; clone_size: -; d_call: -; cdr3_nt: TGCAGTGCTAGAGACCATGAGATAAGAGAGGATTCACCCCTCCACTTT; cdr3_aa: CSARDHEIREDSPLHF
j_call: TRBJ2-3; v_call: TRBV5-1; clone_size: -; d_call: -; cdr3_nt: TGCGCCAGCAGCTGGAAAGACAGTGAGGGCACAGATACGCAGTATTTT; cdr3_aa: CASSWKDSEGTDTQYF
j_call: TRBJ2-4; v_call: TRBV12-3/TRBV12-4; clone_size: -; d_call: TRBD2; cdr3_nt: TGTGCCAGCAAGCCGGGACTAGTAGGTGACATTCAGTACTTC; cdr3_aa: CASKPGLVGDIQYF
j_call: TRBJ1-2; v_call: TRBV30; clone_size: few; d_call: -; cdr3_nt: TGTGCCTGGAGTACCCTGTCGACAGGCGGCTACACCTTC; cdr3_aa: CAWSTLSTGGYTF
j_call: TRBJ1-2; v_call: TRBV11-2; clone_size: few; d_call: -; cdr3_nt: TGTGCCAGCAGACCACTGACGGCTAACTATGGCTACACCTTC; cdr3_aa: CASRPLTANYGYTF
j_call: TRBJ2-5; v_call: TRBV2; clone_size: -; d_call: -; cdr3_nt: TGTGCCAGCAGTGAAGAGAGACAAGAGACCCAGTACTTC; cdr3_aa: CASSEERQETQYF
j_call: TRBJ2-7; v_call: TRBV6-2/TRBV6-3; clone_size: -; d_call: TRBD1; cdr3_nt: TGTGCCAGCAGTCTCTGGACAGGGAAGGGCGAGCAGTACTTC; cdr3_aa: CASSLWTGKGEQYF
j_call: TRBJ2-7; v_call: TRBV27; clone_size: few; d_call: -; cdr3_nt: TGTGCCAGCAGTCCCATACCGTCCTACGAGCAGTACTTC; cdr3_aa: CASSPIPSYEQYF
j_call: TRBJ2-3; v_call: TRBV10-2; clone_size: few; d_call: -; cdr3_nt: TGCGCCAGCAGTGAGTCGTCAGATACGCAGTATTTT; cdr3_aa: CASSESSDTQYF